A single sample is the source of the 20 T cell receptor beta chains below, sequenced in a study of blood T cell repertoires in COVID-19. Produced via immunoSEQ multiplex PCR; TCRdb's table is partial and in-frame only. The table records a few hundred thousand clones, around 90% of them present only once. Sequencing was done on a sample of PBMCs or T cells enriched from blood (not recorded which). The source of these receptors is a woman aged 45 to 65 who had recovered from COVID-19.

This clone was recorded once. The genes are TRBV19 and TRBJ2-5; D is undetermined. V was shortened by 2 bases and J by 0 bases, with 16 bases between the two germline ends. Germline CDR1 reads LNHDA; CDR2 reads SQIVND (reference sequence). The CDR3 sequence is 17 residues long. The CDR3 DNA follows: TGTGCCAGTAGTATACAAGGTACGACAACGAACCAAGAGACCCAGTACTTC. Translating gives CASSIQGTTTNQETQYF.

This clone was observed a handful of times. The chain uses TRBV15 and TRBJ2-2; D gene unclear. Trimming pared 6 bases from V and 8 bases from J, leaving 10 bases between. The CDR3 is 12 amino acids. The germline CDR1 and CDR2 sequences are LNHNV and YYDKDF (reference sequence). DNA for the CDR3: TGTGCCACCAGTCCGACTTATGGGGAGCTGTTTTTT. As protein: CATSPTYGELFF.

The chain employs TRBV28 and TRBJ2-2; D may be TRBD2 (5 bases). CDR3 length equals 17 residues. The germline V and J ends were trimmed by 7 bases and 0 bases, with 18 bases remaining between them. Germline CDR1 is MDHEN and CDR2 is SYDVKM. In DNA, the CDR3 is TGTGCCAGCATCGTGGCGGGTGAGACTTCGAACACCGGGGAGCTGTTTTTT. Translation gives CASIVAGETSNTGELFF.

The rearrangement joins TRBV28 to TRBJ1-5, with 9 positions matching TRBD1. Germline assignment: CDR1 MDHEN and CDR2 SYDVKM. The CDR3 consists of 15 residues. Trimming removed 4 bases from V and 4 bases from J; junction bases left unmatched: 5. CDR3 bases: TGTGCCAGCAGTTGGACAGGGGAAGGAAATCAGCCCCAGCATTTT. This translates into CASSWTGEGNQPQHF.

The gene calls are TRBV28 and TRBJ2-7, with TRBD1 as a possible D gene (6 bases). V was pared by 6 bases and J by 2 bases, with 17 bases between. The germline V gene has CDR1 MDHEN and CDR2 SYDVKM. The CDR3 runs 15 residues. The CDR3 spells CASRYQLQGPYEQYF. CDR3 in DNA: TGTGCCAGCAGATACCAGCTACAGGGTCCCTACGAGCAGTACTTC.

This chain links TRBV12-5 with TRBJ2-7; unclear D gene. Germline lookup yields CDR1 LGHNT and CDR2 FRNRAP. The CDR3 covers 14 residues. V was clipped by 5 bases and J by 2 bases, with 13 bases between them. CDR3 nucleotides: TGTGCTAGTGGTGGCGGAGCTGCCACCTACGAGCAGTACTTC. Translated, it gives CASGGGAATYEQYF.

The J gene is TRBJ1-2, the V gene TRBV15; no definite D call. The V end was cut by 3 bases, the J end by 8 bases, with 10 bases between. Germline CDR1 and CDR2: LNHNV and YYDKDF (reference sequence). The CDR3 totals 12 residues. The CDR3 spells CATSRTTSGYTF. The CDR3 DNA reads TGTGCCACCAGCAGGACTACCTCCGGCTACACCTTC.

The chain has TRBV2 and TRBJ1-2; perhaps TRBD1 as D (5 bases). Trimming removed 4 bases from V and 6 bases from J, with 9 bases in between. The CDR3 loop spans 12 amino acids. In germline, CDR1 is SNHLY, CDR2 FYNNEI. The CDR3 protein is CASSVGAHGYTF. The CDR3 DNA sequence: TGTGCCAGCAGTGTTGGGGCCCATGGCTACACCTTC.

This clone was recorded only once. CDR3 in amino acids: CASSTTGEGGNTEAFF. The CDR3 DNA is TGTGCCAGCAGCACGACAGGGGAGGGCGGGAACACTGAAGCTTTCTTT. V gene TRBV5-6 combines with J gene TRBJ1-1; 8 bases align to TRBD1. The CDR3 is 16 amino acids. V was clipped by 4 bases and J by 1 base; unmatched bases: 9. CDR1 and CDR2 (germline): SGHDT, YYEEEE.

This sequence joins TRBV19 and TRBJ2-7; TRBD2 aligns across 13 bases. The J segment lost 6 bases and the V segment lost 3 bases, leaving 8 bases of the junction unmatched. The CDR3 runs to 16 residues. Germline values: CDR1 LNHDA, CDR2 SQIVND (reference sequence). CDR3 in DNA: TGTGCCAGTAGTATGGAACTAGCGGGAGGGCCGGGCGAGCAGTACTTC. It specifies CASSMELAGGPGEQYF.

There are many counts of this clone. This chain uses TRBV5-4 with TRBJ2-3, with a weak D call TRBD2 (6 bases). This CDR3 is built from 16 residues. Germline V gene data show CDR1 as SGHNT and CDR2 as YYREEE (reference sequence). V was cut by 0 bases and J by 5 bases, with 16 bases left in between. The CDR3 protein is CASSLDPGLHEDTQYF. DNA of the CDR3: TGTGCCAGCAGCTTGGACCCGGGACTGCACGAAGATACGCAGTATTTT.

This chain connects TRBV5-4 to TRBJ1-4; a possible D gene is TRBD1 (5 bases). Trimming removed 4 bases from V and 6 bases from J, with 10 bases in between. Germline V gives CDR1 SGHNT, CDR2 YYREEE (reference sequence). The CDR3 has 13 residues. In DNA, the CDR3 is TGTGCCAGCAGCACCTGGGGGGATGAAAAACTGTTTTTT. It encodes CASSTWGDEKLFF. The full variable domain, with the rest looked up from reference TRBV5-4 and TRBJ1-4, is ETGVTQSPTHLIKTRGQQVTLRCSSQSGHNTVSWYQQALGQGPQFIFQYYREEENGRGNFPPRFSGLQFPNYSSELNVNALELDDSALYLCASSTWGDEKLFFGSGTQLSVL.

The V gene is TRBV9, the J gene TRBJ2-7; 7 bases are shared with TRBD2. V gave up 2 bases and J gave up 6 bases; unmatched junction bases: 11. Germline loops: CDR1 SGDLS, CDR2 YYNGEE. The length of the CDR3 is 15 residues. As DNA, the CDR3 is TGTGCCAGCAGCGTGACCCCGGGGGGAGGGTCCGAGCAGTACTTC. Residues: CASSVTPGGGSEQYF.

The gene calls are TRBV7-2 and TRBJ1-2; D is undetermined. With 1 base removed from V and 0 bases from J, the gap between germline ends came to 12 bases. CDR1 is SGHTA, CDR2 FQGNSA, per germline. There are 16 residues in the CDR3. CDR3 in amino acids: CASSLVAGEANYGYTF. The CDR3, as DNA: TGTGCCAGCAGCTTAGTGGCGGGAGAGGCTAACTATGGCTACACCTTC.

The chain employs TRBV4-1 and TRBJ2-2, with 8 bases matching TRBD2. The V and J ends lost 4 bases and 1 base, in that order; junction bases with no gene match: 14. This CDR3 is built from 19 residues. Germline CDR1 MGHRA, CDR2 YSYEKL. CDR3 region: CASSLYPSGAGVNTGELFF. CDR3 in DNA: TGCGCCAGCAGCCTCTACCCTAGCGGAGCGGGAGTGAACACCGGGGAGCTGTTTTTT.

This chain joins TRBV19 and TRBJ2-3, with 14 bases fitting TRBD2. Germline CDR1 is LNHDA and CDR2 is SQIVND (reference sequence). Trimming cost V 8 bases and J 4 bases; bases outside gene matches: 11. CDR3 length: 17 amino acids. The CDR3 coding sequence is TGTGCCAGTCGGGGGACTAGCGGGAGATGGGGAGCAGATACGCAGTATTTT. Protein product: CASRGTSGRWGADTQYF.

The chain carries TRBV29-1 and TRBJ1-3, with D unclear. Looked up from germline, CDR1 is SQVTM and CDR2 is ANQGSEA. The CDR3 loop spans 14 amino acids. The V end was cut by 4 bases, the J end by 0 bases, with 10 bases between. CDR3 DNA: TGCAGCGTTGTCCCCAGTGCCTCTGGAAACACCATATATTTT. Its protein is CSVVPSASGNTIYF.

The V call is TRBV10-3, the J call TRBJ1-3; D unresolved. In germline, CDR1 is ENHRY, CDR2 SYGVKD. The germline V and J ends were trimmed by 5 bases and 5 bases, with 13 bases remaining between them. The CDR3 loop spans 14 amino acids. The CDR3 loop reads CAISTGEARNTIYF. CDR3 DNA: TGTGCCATCAGTACCGGGGAGGCTCGAAACACCATATATTTT.

V is TRBV5-1 and J is TRBJ2-1, with TRBD2 matching 8 bases. This CDR3 spans 15 amino acids. The ends lost 4 bases at V and 1 base at J; junction bases unmatched: 4. Germline V gives CDR1 SGHRS, CDR2 YFSETQ. Here the CDR3 DNA reads TGCGCCAGCAGCCTTCTAGCGGGTTCCTACAATGAGCAGTTCTTC. It translates to CASSLLAGSYNEQFF.

DNA of the CDR3: TGTGCCAGCAGTAGCCGGGACAGGACCTACGAGCAGTACTTC. It specifies CASSSRDRTYEQYF. The chain is built from TRBV6-5 and TRBJ2-7; the match to TRBD1 covers 8 bases. The V and J ends lost 5 bases and 2 bases, in that order; junction bases with no gene match: 5. The germline CDR1 and CDR2 sequences are MNHEY and SVGAGI. This CDR3 is 14 amino acids long.